The clone carrying this T cell receptor beta chain has more than one count but fewer than ten. Time point indicated: patch test 2, 6 weeks after DPC sensitization. Documented treatment: therapeutic diphenylcyclopropenone sensitization with weekly scalp DPC. Blood draws came first, before each patch test. Those who donated were patients with alopecia, 18 to 70 years of age, and suitable for DPC. Unique molecular identifiers were affixed to discrete cDNA molecules within the library. Each CDR3 protein gets one entry after TCRdb re-called the RACE reads with MiXCR. The sample has 120,000 to 150,000 distinct CDR3 sequences, 12% seen once. The data stem from a study of human T cells and chemical hapten exposure. About the study: Patch tests applied 0.01% DPC to the upper back and were scored after 6 days.

With V trimmed by 0 bases and J by 10 bases, 9 bases remained unmatched. In germline, CDR1 is MNHEY, CDR2 SVGAGI. The CDR3 has 16 residues. This sequence joins TRBV6-5 and TRBJ2-1; 10 bases agree with TRBD2. The TCR sequence derives from a woman between 50 and 59 years old with alopecia areata. Some clones in this sample may be carry-over from other donors' samples. The material was whole blood, obtained in connection with sensitization to the hapten diphenylcyclopropenone (DPC). CDR3 in amino acids: CASSYSLAGGSREQFF. The DNA for the CDR3 is TGTGCCAGCAGTTACTCGTTAGCGGGAGGCTCGCGGGAGCAGTTCTTC.